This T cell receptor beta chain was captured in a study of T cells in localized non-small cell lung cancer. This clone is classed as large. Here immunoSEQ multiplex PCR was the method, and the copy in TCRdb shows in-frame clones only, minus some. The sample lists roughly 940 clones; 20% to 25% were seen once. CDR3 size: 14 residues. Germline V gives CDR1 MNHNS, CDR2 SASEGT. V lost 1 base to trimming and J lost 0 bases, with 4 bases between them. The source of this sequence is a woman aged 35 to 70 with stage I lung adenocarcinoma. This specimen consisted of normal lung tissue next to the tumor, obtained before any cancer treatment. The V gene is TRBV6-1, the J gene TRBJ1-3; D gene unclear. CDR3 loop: CASSEGVSGNTIYF. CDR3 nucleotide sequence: TGTGCCAGCAGTGAAGGGGTCTCTGGAAACACCATATATTTT.